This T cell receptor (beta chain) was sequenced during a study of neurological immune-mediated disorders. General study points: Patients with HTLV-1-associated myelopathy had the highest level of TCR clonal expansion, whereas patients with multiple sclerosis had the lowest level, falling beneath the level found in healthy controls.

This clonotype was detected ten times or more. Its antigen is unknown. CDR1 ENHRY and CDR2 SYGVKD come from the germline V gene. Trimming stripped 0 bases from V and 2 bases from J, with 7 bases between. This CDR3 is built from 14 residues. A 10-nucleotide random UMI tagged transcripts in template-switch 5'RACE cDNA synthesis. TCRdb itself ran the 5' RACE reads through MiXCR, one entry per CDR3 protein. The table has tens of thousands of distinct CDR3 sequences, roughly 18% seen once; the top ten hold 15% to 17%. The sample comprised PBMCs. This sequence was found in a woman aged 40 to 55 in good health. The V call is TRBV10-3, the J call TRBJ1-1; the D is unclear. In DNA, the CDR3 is TGTGCCATCAGTGAGTCCACGGCAAACACTGAAGCTTTCTTT. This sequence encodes CAISESTANTEAFF.